This T cell receptor beta chain is drawn from a study of T cell responses to AZD1222 COVID-19 vaccine (dated by TCRdb to the early 2020s). For the wider study: TCR sequencing was performed for some 250 trial participants, of whom about 200 were given two doses of AZD1222 and around 26 were given two doses of MenACWY control vaccine. Trial participants were enrolled into age subgroups of 18-55, 56-69 and 70-plus years, which contained roughly 150, 30 and 60 TCR-sequenced participants, respectively. General findings and caveats noted by the study authors: Only five or six AZD1222 recipients were SARS-CoV-2 seropositive at baseline, limiting conclusions about previously exposed vaccinees. Reportedly, close to half of the unique spike-specific TCRs recognized epitopes lying outside the regions that are mutated in the B.1.351 and B.1.1.7 variants. No day 14 peak-response samples were available, so repertoires were characterized only after the peak T cell response. The vaccine-associated CD4 TCRs covered the entire spike protein, and the dominant responses fell in regions 160-218 and 743-854. In the small 56-69-year group, the increase in depth fell short of significance, most likely because of low power. Participants were mostly white British and included more females than males, and it was suggested by the authors that clonal diversity may have been underestimated. After two AZD1222 doses, both the breadth and the depth of spike-specific TCRs were significantly higher than at day 0 and than in MenACWY recipients.

The CDR3 regions of human TCRbeta chains were analyzed by immunosequencing. In the source study's methods: Repertoire TCRs were checked for matches against a reference library of SARS-CoV-2-specific TCRs that had been generated using the MIRA antigen-specificity platform. Breadth meant the fraction of unique TCRs that were SARS-CoV-2-associated, whereas depth meant the fraction of total T cells that were SARS-CoV-2-associated. Each spike-specific TCR was assigned to its reactive spike region and to a CD4 or CD8 class using the MIRA data. Log10-transformed breadth and depth values were compared by one-way ANOVA with Sidak's multiple comparisons tests. As stored in TCRdb, this immuneACCESS dataset retains in-frame rearrangements with V and J assigned. A fraction of the clones does not appear; measured against another copy, unresolved V genes explain less than half of the discrepancy, and the remainder lacks a known reason. That table furnishes V, J and clone size, whereas the DNA furnished D and trimming. The sample data list more than 65,000 clones, and 70% to 90% of these were observed just once. The top ten hold about 3% of the sample.

What the time point label conveys for this sample: about 28 days (+/-7) after the second vaccine dose. Because spike-specific TCR depth and breadth did not differ between the two schedules, AZD1222 recipients who got a second dose at roughly 4 weeks were pooled with those who got a second dose at roughly 12 weeks. Vaccinee samples were obtained from the UK trials COV001 and COV002, which included a single-blind randomized controlled phase 2/3 trial of AZD1222 (ChAdOx1 nCoV-19) in healthy adults. Trial participant PBMC samples were collected at day 0 and day 28 after the second dose for TCRbeta chain sequencing. This clone was detected once. Its antigen is not yet known. Within one base of it there is no much larger clone, and no base qualities were kept. This sequence originates from an adult who received the AZD1222 COVID-19 vaccine. The sample was peripheral blood, taken 28 days after the second AZD1222 dose.

The CDR3 loop reads CASSQRDAGPEKLFF. The bases read TGTGCCAGCTCACAGAGGGACGCCGGACCCGAAAAACTGTTTTTT. This receptor chain uses TRBV18 and TRBJ1-4, and perhaps TRBD1 as D gene, on 5 matching bases. The CDR3 runs 15 residues from the cysteine to the phenylalanine. Only the CDR3 part of the read is kept: 45 bases, read in frame from the first base. Deletion took 4 bases off V and 8 bases off J, with a span of 17 bases between the germline ends. CDR1 and CDR2, looked up from the germline V gene, are KGHSH and LQKENI. Outside the CDR3, residues come from the reference TRBV18 and TRBJ1-4 proteins, so the full variable domain is: NAGVMQNPRHLVRRRGQEARLRCSPMKGHSHVYWYRQLPEEGLKFMVYLQKENIIDESGMPKERFSAEFPKEGPSILRIQQVVRGDSAAYFCASSQRDAGPEKLFFGSGTQLSVL.